One sample yielded the 5 T cell receptor beta chains listed below, sequenced in a study of T cells in Graves' hyperthyroidism and ophthalmopathy. Regions amplified from RNA transcripts were the TCR beta CDR3 regions. HTBI primers were the set used in a first-round RT-PCR of the TCR CDR3. From the multiplex PCR reads, TCRdb called clonotypes with MiXCR, one entry per CDR3 protein. In the table there are about 620,000 distinct CDR3 sequences, around 16% of which are singletons. The sample consisted of blood. The receptors shown here come from a woman in her 30s with Graves' hyperthyroidism.

In this sample, this clonotype turned up many times. The chain uses TRBV7-8 and TRBJ2-5; D is unresolved. Trimming pared 1 base from V and 5 bases from J, leaving 11 bases between. This CDR3 spans 14 amino acids. Germline V gene sequence: CDR1 SGHVS, CDR2 FQNEAQ. The CDR3 nucleotides read TGTGCCAGCAGCTTAGAACTCGGCGTCGAGACCCAGTACTTC. Its protein product is CASSLELGVETQYF.

The chain uses TRBV6-1 and TRBJ1-3; 7 bases line up with TRBD1. Germline V gene data show CDR1 as MNHNS and CDR2 as SASEGT. The CDR3 is 17 amino acids. Losses at the gene ends were 5 bases for V and 3 bases for J; bases not matched to a gene: 13. The CDR3 bases are TGTGCCAGCAGTCTCCAGCCAGGGGGGCTTTTTGGAAACACCATATATTTT. Its translation: CASSLQPGGLFGNTIYF.

This clonotype was found many times. Germline is not matched at one junction end, which may reflect a read error. CDR3 DNA: TGTGCCAGCAGTCCAGGCCCTGAAGAGACCCAGTACTTC. Translated, it gives CASSPGPEETQYF. The V gene is TRBV5-1, the J gene TRBJ2-5; D unresolved. Germline CDR1 is SGHRS and CDR2 is YFSETQ. The CDR3 length is 13 residues. Filled out from reference TRBV5-1 and TRBJ2-5, the complete variable domain reads KAGVTQTPRYLIKTRGQQVTLSCSPISGHRSVSWYQQTPGQGLQFLFEYFSETQRNKGNFPGRFSGRQFSNSRSEMNVSTLELGDSALYLCASSPGPEETQYFGPGTRLLVL.

CDR3 coding DNA: TGCAGTGCTAGAGATGAGGGGCGCCCGGCTGAAGGGGAGCTGTTTTTT. It translates to CSARDEGRPAEGELFF. The chain couples TRBV20-1 to TRBJ2-2; D is tentatively TRBD1 or TRBD2 (5 bases each). The CDR3 is made up of 16 amino acids. The ends were cut back, 0 bases at V and 8 bases at J, with 19 bases in the middle. The V gene's germline CDR1 is DFQATT and CDR2 SNEGSKA (reference sequence).

This clonotype was counted at least ten times. The DNA is left out, because the CDR3 cannot be placed on it with certainty; the CDR3 is given as TCRdb lists it. V and J are TRBV7-2 and TRBJ2-5; the D segment call TRBD2 is taken from the table without a DNA check. Germline V gives CDR1 SGHTA, CDR2 FQGNSA. The CDR3 is made up of 14 amino acids, end residues included. The CDR3 sequence: CASSATSFLETQYF.